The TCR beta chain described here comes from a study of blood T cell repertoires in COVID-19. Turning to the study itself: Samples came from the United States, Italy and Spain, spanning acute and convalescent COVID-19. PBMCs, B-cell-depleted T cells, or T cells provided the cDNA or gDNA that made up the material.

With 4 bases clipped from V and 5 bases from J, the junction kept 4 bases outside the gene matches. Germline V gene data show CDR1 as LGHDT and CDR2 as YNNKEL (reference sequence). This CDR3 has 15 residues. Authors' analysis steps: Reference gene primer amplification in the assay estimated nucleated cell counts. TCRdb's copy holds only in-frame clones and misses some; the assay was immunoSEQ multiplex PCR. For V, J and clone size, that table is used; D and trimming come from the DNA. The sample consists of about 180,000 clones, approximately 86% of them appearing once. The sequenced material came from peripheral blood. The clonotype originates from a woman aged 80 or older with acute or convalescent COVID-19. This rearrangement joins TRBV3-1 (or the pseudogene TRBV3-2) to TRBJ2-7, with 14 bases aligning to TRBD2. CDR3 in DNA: TGTGCCAGCAGCCTGAGACTAGCGGGAGGGGACGAGCAGTACTTC. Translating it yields CASSLRLAGGDEQYF.